This passage covers 16 T cell receptor beta chains from one sample sequenced in a study of metastatic and nonmetastatic thyroid tumors. MiXCR reprocessed the PCR reads for TCRdb. The sample consists of 8,500 to 13,000 clones, 9.5% to 15% of them appearing once. Not a single patient had been given any form of treatment at any point before undergoing thyroid surgery. Sequenced: blood. These receptors originate from a female donor with papillary thyroid cancer or a benign thyroid nodule (not recorded which). Some clones in this sample may be carry-over from other donors' samples.

This clone showed up many times. The chain links TRBV24-1 to TRBJ2-2, with a possible D match to TRBD1 (5 bases). This CDR3 comprises 13 residues. Germline V gene sequence: CDR1 KGHDR, CDR2 SFDVKD. V was clipped by 3 bases and J by 5 bases, with 6 bases between them. CDR3 sequence: CATSDPGTGELFF. As DNA, the CDR3 is TGTGCCACCAGTGATCCAGGGACCGGGGAGCTGTTTTTT.

This clone was detected many times. The rearrangement uses TRBV15 and TRBJ1-4; D not resolved. The V end was cut by 0 bases, the J end by 5 bases, with 4 bases between. The length of the CDR3 is 13 residues. CDR1 is LNHNV and CDR2 is YYDKDF in the germline V gene (reference sequence). The CDR3 here is CATSRDKNEKLFF. The CDR3 DNA reads as TGTGCCACCAGCAGAGACAAGAATGAAAAACTGTTTTTT.

This clone rates as medium-sized (0.01 to 0.1%). The chain recombines TRBV6-5 with TRBJ1-5; D is unclear. The ends were cut back, 0 bases at V and 4 bases at J, with 7 bases in the middle. The germline V gene encodes CDR1 MNHEY and CDR2 SVGAGI. The CDR3 sequence is 14 residues long. CDR3 protein: CASSYSGFNQPQHF. CDR3 nucleotides: TGTGCCAGCAGTTACTCTGGGTTTAATCAGCCCCAGCATTTT.

This clone was found many times. This chain joins TRBV28 and TRBJ2-3, with D possibly called TRBD1 or TRBD2 (6 bases each). The germline gives CDR1 MDHEN, CDR2 SYDVKM. This CDR3 has 15 amino acids. V was trimmed by 3 bases and J by 0 bases, leaving 10 bases between them. The CDR3 bases are TGTGCCAGCAGTTTCGGGGGCGGGAGCACAGATACGCAGTATTTT. Translated, it gives CASSFGGGSTDTQYF.

This clone is medium-sized in the sample. This chain joins TRBV6-1 and TRBJ1-2; no reliable D call. Germline V gene data show CDR1 as MNHNS and CDR2 as SASEGT. V lost 3 bases and J 0 bases, leaving 5 bases between the germline ends. The CDR3 totals 13 residues. This CDR3 reads CASSDSPNYGYTF. CDR3 DNA: TGTGCCAGCAGTGACAGCCCTAACTATGGCTACACCTTC.

This clone was seen ten or more times. The CDR3 protein is CASSSPRTRQGGTGELFF. DNA for the CDR3: TGTGCCAGCAGTTCGCCAAGAACAAGACAGGGGGGGACCGGGGAGCTGTTTTTT. The J gene is TRBJ2-2, the V gene TRBV12-3 or TRBV12-4; 9 bases match TRBD1. V gave up 4 bases and J gave up 5 bases; unmatched junction bases: 14. The CDR3 covers 18 residues.

The table lists this clone with many counts. The chain carries TRBV7-2 and TRBJ2-1; 8 bases are shared with TRBD2. This CDR3 has 16 residues. In germline, CDR1 is SGHTA, CDR2 FQGNSA. The junction had 7 bases not matched to a gene; V was cut back by 4 bases and J by 2 bases. As DNA, the CDR3 is TGTGCCAGCAGCTACCTTAGCGGGGAGACCTACAATGAGCAGTTCTTC. This sequence encodes CASSYLSGETYNEQFF.

At least ten counts were recorded for this clone. Additional DNA sequences in this sample encode the identical CDR3. The chain uses TRBV24-1 and TRBJ1-6; D uncertain. This CDR3 comprises 13 residues. Trimming pared 10 bases from V and 1 base from J, leaving 7 bases between. Germline CDR1 KGHDR, CDR2 SFDVKD. CDR3 nucleotides: TGTGCCACTAGTCGTTCCTATAATTCACCCCTCCACTTT. It is translated as CATSRSYNSPLHF.

This clone was seen only a few times. This chain links TRBV12-3 or TRBV12-4 with TRBJ2-1, with unresolved D. The ends were cut back, 7 bases at V and 9 bases at J, with 10 bases in the middle. This CDR3 has 11 amino acids. The CDR3 sequence is CASTPVVEQFF. In DNA, the CDR3 is TGTGCCAGCACCCCAGTGGTTGAGCAGTTCTTC.

In this sample, this clone is medium-sized (0.01 to 0.1%). The rearrangement links TRBV15 to TRBJ2-1; 13 nucleotides match TRBD2. V trimming: 5 bases; J trimming: 9 bases; junction bases outside the gene matches: 10. Looked up from germline, CDR1 is LNHNV and CDR2 is YYDKDF (reference sequence). The CDR3 loop spans 16 amino acids. In DNA, the CDR3 is TGTGCCACCAGCCGGCTACTAGCGGGAGGGGGGGGTGAGCAGTTCTTC. Protein product: CATSRLLAGGGGEQFF.

This clone qualifies as medium-sized. The chain combines TRBV6-5 with TRBJ2-7; D gene ambiguous. Trimming removed 0 bases at V and 5 bases at J, with 8 bases between. The CDR3 loop spans 13 amino acids. The germline gives CDR1 MNHEY, CDR2 SVGAGI. The CDR3 reads CASSYSHTDEQYF. The CDR3, as DNA: TGTGCCAGCAGTTACTCGCATACGGACGAGCAGTACTTC.

By frequency in the sample, this clone is medium-sized. This chain joins TRBV28 and TRBJ2-7, with a possible D match to TRBD1 (6 bases). CDR3 length: 14 amino acids. Germline V gives CDR1 MDHEN, CDR2 SYDVKM. V was shortened by 7 bases and J by 0 bases, with 13 bases between the two germline ends. CDR3 nucleotide sequence: TGTGCCAGCACAACAGGGTTGAGCTCCTACGAGCAGTACTTC. Translating gives CASTTGLSSYEQYF.

By its share, this clone is medium-sized. The chain employs TRBV2 and TRBJ2-1; 12 bases match TRBD2. After removal of 6 bases from V and 7 bases from J, the junction contained 4 bases not matched to a gene. CDR3 length equals 14 residues. The germline V gene encodes CDR1 SNHLY and CDR2 FYNNEI. The chain's CDR3 is CASRTSGRRNEQFF. The CDR3 DNA follows: TGTGCCAGCAGGACTAGCGGGAGACGTAATGAGCAGTTCTTC.

Ten or more counts support this clone. The chain employs TRBV3-1 and TRBJ2-1; 9 bases are a match to TRBD2. Trimming cost V 3 bases and J 5 bases; bases outside gene matches: 2. Germline V CDR1 and CDR2: LGHDT, YNNKEL (reference sequence). The CDR3 has 14 residues. This CDR3 reads CASSQGLAHNEQFF. As DNA, the CDR3 is TGTGCCAGCAGCCAGGGACTAGCCCACAATGAGCAGTTCTTC.

The V gene is TRBV7-6, the J gene TRBJ2-7; 8 bases match TRBD1. Germline-derived CDR1 and CDR2 are SGHVS and FNYEAQ. With V trimmed by 1 base and J by 0 bases, 14 bases remained unmatched. This CDR3 comprises 19 residues. CDR3 sequence reads: CASSLGQGSASSSSYEQYF. The DNA of the CDR3 is TGTGCCAGCAGCTTAGGACAGGGGTCAGCTTCCTCTAGCTCCTACGAGCAGTACTTC.

This clone qualifies as medium-sized. The chain uses TRBV2 and TRBJ2-2; D remains ambiguous. The CDR3 totals 14 residues. CDR1 SNHLY and CDR2 FYNNEI come from the germline V gene. V was trimmed by 7 bases and J by 2 bases, leaving 11 bases between them. The CDR3 DNA sequence: TGTGCCAGCAAGGGTTGGGATAACACCGGGGAGCTGTTTTTT. Protein product: CASKGWDNTGELFF.